This entry describes one T cell receptor beta chain. These data belong to a study of blood T cell repertoires in COVID-19. Repertoires were generated with immunoSEQ multiplex PCR, while TCRdb's copy carries only in-frame clones and drops some. Counted here are over 200,000 clones, about 86% occurring once; the ten biggest clones make up 8% to 10%. This CDR3 has 14 amino acids. J was trimmed by 3 bases and V by 5 bases; bases with no gene match: 4. Germline values: CDR1 LNHDA, CDR2 SQIVND (reference sequence). Sequenced input: peripheral blood. This sequence was found in a woman between 45 and 65 years old with acute or convalescent COVID-19. V is TRBV19 and J is TRBJ1-5; TRBD1 aligns across 7 bases. The CDR3 coding sequence is TGTGCCAGTAGTTCAGACAGGGACAATCAGCCCCAGCATTTT. It is translated as CASSSDRDNQPQHF.